This entry lists 10 T cell receptor beta chains sequenced from one sample in a study of T-cell reconstitution after alpha-beta-depleted transplantation in children. Construction of the TCRbeta library involved unique molecular identifiers. TCRdb independently ran MiXCR on the PCR reads; one entry per CDR3 protein. The sample has some 180,000 distinct CDR3 sequences; roughly 7% are singletons. The sample in question was PBMCs, obtained before TCRalphabeta/CD19-depleted stem cell transplant. Receptor source: a boy between 2 and 10 years old with acute lymphoblastic leukemia, due to receive a stem cell transplant.

In its sample, this clonotype was seen a few times. This chain joins TRBV30 and TRBJ2-1; 8 bases fit TRBD1. CDR3 length: 19 residues. The V gene's germline CDR1 is GTSNPN and CDR2 SVGIG (reference sequence). Unmatched junction bases numbered 19, after V lost 1 base and J lost 5 bases. The CDR3 sequence: CAWSGRSDRAGGGDNEQFF. CDR3 in DNA: TGTGCCTGGAGTGGACGATCGGACAGGGCCGGAGGTGGGGACAATGAGCAGTTCTTC. The entire variable domain, with the rest obtained from reference TRBV30 and TRBJ2-1, is as follows: SQTIHQWPATLVQPVGSPLSLECTVEGTSNPNLYWYRQAAGRGLQLLFYSVGIGQISSEVPQNLSASRPQDRQFILSSKKLLLSDSGFYLCAWSGRSDRAGGGDNEQFFGPGTRLTVL.

This clonotype was recorded at least ten times. This chain joins TRBV6-2 or TRBV6-3 and TRBJ2-3; unclear D gene. The CDR3 spans 12 residues. Per the germline V gene, CDR1 is MNHEY and CDR2 is SVGEGT. V was pared by 6 bases and J by 2 bases, with 6 bases between. Here the CDR3 reads CASSPTTDTQYF. CDR3 bases: TGTGCCAGCAGCCCGACCACAGATACGCAGTATTTT.

This chain links TRBV7-9 with TRBJ1-2; D might be TRBD1 (6 bases). The CDR3 is 14 amino acids. CDR1 and CDR2 from the germline V gene are SEHNR and FQNEAQ (reference sequence). V dropped 5 bases and J dropped 6 bases, with 16 bases sitting between them. The CDR3 DNA sequence: TGTGCCAGCAGCCAGAAACGGACAGTCGATGGCTACACCTTC. Translation: CASSQKRTVDGYTF. Full variable domain (outside the CDR3, taken from reference TRBV7-9 and TRBJ1-2): DTGVSQNPRHKITKRGQNVTFRCDPISEHNRLYWYRQTLGQGPEFLTYFQNEAQLEKSRLLSDRFSAERPKGSFSTLEIQRTEQGDSAMYLCASSQKRTVDGYTFGSGTRLTVV.

The sample holds many counts of this clonotype. The V and J genes are TRBV28 and TRBJ2-3; D is possibly TRBD1 (6 bases). Deletions cut 7 bases from V and 5 bases from J, with 16 bases between. The CDR3 consists of 14 residues. The germline V gene has CDR1 MDHEN and CDR2 SYDVKM. The DNA for the CDR3 is TGTGCCAGCAATCCGACCAGCAGGGGAGATACGCAGTATTTT. Amino acids: CASNPTSRGDTQYF.

This clonotype was recorded at least ten times. V is TRBV27 and J is TRBJ1-1; D is undetermined. V shed 5 bases and J shed 6 bases, with 16 bases lying between them. The germline gives CDR1 MNHEY, CDR2 SMNVEV (reference sequence). CDR3 length: 14 residues. CDR3 region: CASSVKLQRPEAFF. CDR3 in DNA: TGTGCCAGCAGTGTGAAGCTACAGAGACCTGAAGCTTTCTTT.

This clonotype was seen ten or more times. The chain is built from TRBV29-1 and TRBJ1-2; D not certain. The CDR3 totals 12 residues. Germline CDR1 is SQVTM and CDR2 is ANQGSEA. The V end lost 5 bases, the J end lost 4 bases, and 11 bases lay between the germline ends. Here the CDR3 DNA reads TGCAGCGTTTTATCAATAACCTATGGCTACACCTTC. Protein: CSVLSITYGYTF.

This clonotype was seen at least ten times. The J gene is TRBJ2-7, the V gene TRBV7-9, with 9 positions matching TRBD1. The CDR3 spans 14 residues. V lost 4 bases, J lost 7 bases, and 8 bases stayed unmatched. Per the germline V gene, CDR1 is SEHNR and CDR2 is FQNEAQ (reference sequence). The CDR3 region is CASSSGQGTREQYF. CDR3 DNA: TGTGCCAGCAGCTCCGGACAGGGGACGAGGGAGCAGTACTTC.

This chain connects TRBV3-1 to TRBJ2-1; 8 positions agree with TRBD2. With 11 bases clipped from V and 7 bases from J, the junction kept 22 bases outside the gene matches. Per the germline V gene, CDR1 is LGHDT and CDR2 is YNNKEL (reference sequence). This CDR3 comprises 17 residues. The CDR3 sequence is CASSKHSGEVLVNEQFF. In DNA, the CDR3 is TGTGCCTCCTCCAAGCATAGCGGGGAAGTCTTGGTGAATGAGCAGTTCTTC.

This clonotype was picked up a small number of times. The chain links TRBV5-6 to TRBJ2-7; D tentatively reads TRBD1 or TRBD2 (5 bases each). CDR1 SGHDT and CDR2 YYEEEE come from the germline V gene. CDR3 length: 13 amino acids. V lost 3 bases and J 3 bases, leaving 10 bases between the germline ends. The CDR3 loop is CASSYQGVYEQYF. CDR3 DNA: TGTGCCAGCAGCTACCAGGGAGTCTACGAGCAGTACTTC.

This chain uses TRBV20-1 with TRBJ2-1, with TRBD2 identical over 13 bases. Germline V gene sequence: CDR1 DFQATT, CDR2 SNEGSKA (reference sequence). There are 14 residues in the CDR3. V dropped 6 bases and J dropped 8; count of bases not matched to a gene: 7. CDR3 region: CSARWTSGSYEQFF. The CDR3 DNA follows: TGCAGTGCCAGATGGACTAGCGGGAGCTATGAGCAGTTCTTC.